Given below is one T cell receptor (beta chain) in context. There is no known antigen for this receptor. Base qualities were left out, and no much larger clone turns up one base away. In the prospective study, participants were roughly 18 to 95 years old, resided in fewer than 25 geographic areas of the United States, and were enrolled through a virtual design. Cohort assignment in the prospective study relied on participant-reported clinical history from a screening survey and a study questionnaire. For ImmuneRACE Cohort 3, a participant was defined as recovered based on two consecutive negative NP/OP PCR tests, clearance by a healthcare professional, or resolution of symptoms. In the prospective study, whole blood, serum and a nasopharyngeal or oropharyngeal swab were collected from each participant by mobile phlebotomists. Participants in the prospective study had the option to provide additional blood draws and questionnaires over an approximately 2-month period. Before DNA extraction, prospective study blood samples were shipped either frozen or at room temperature.

The record originates from a study of blood T cell repertoires in COVID-19 (dated by TCRdb to the early 2020s). Some background on the complete study: Collaborator samples came from the United States, Italy and Spain and covered acute and convalescent phases of COVID-19. The prospective study material was composed of cDNA or gDNA derived from T cells, B-cell-depleted T cells, or PBMCs. The dataset comprised deeply sampled blood TCRbeta repertoires from subjects exposed to, actively infected with, or recovered from COVID-19. The repertoires were released in a freely available public database meant as a resource for research on the immune response to SARS-CoV-2. The samples were drawn from the first 160 participants of the ongoing ImmuneRACE study and from 1,254 subjects provided by 6 global collaborators. A de-identified subject ID, COVID-19 status, age in years and sex were almost always included in the sample metadata. Where available, HLA class I and class II types were obtained from metadata supplied by the sample provider rather than from assay-based typing. On the study overall, not on this receptor specifically: The quantity of clinical and demographic metadata differed by source and by participant and was supplied without curation.

TCRbeta CDR3 regions were amplified from genomic DNA by means of the immunoSEQ Assay, a bias-controlled multiplex PCR. As for the original processing: The number of nucleated cells in each sample was estimated from the amplification of reference gene primers within the assay. Sequence reads were collapsed and filtered to measure the absolute abundance of every unique TCRbeta CDR3 rearrangement. Productive Simpson clonality was computed per sample as the square root of Simpson's diversity index over productive rearrangements. This is the immuneACCESS table as TCRdb keeps it, with only in-frame sequences that have V and J called. A part of the clones is gone; compared with another copy, unresolved V genes explain less than half, and the rest is unexplained. That table is the source of V, J and clone size, and D and trimming were worked out from the DNA. This sample is represented by 250,000 to 300,000 clones; around 86% of them were singletons. Approximately 1.5% of the sample rests with the top ten.

Reading from cysteine to phenylalanine, the CDR3 counts 15 amino acids. The CDR3 DNA has 45 bases and is translated from base 1. V is cut by 4 bases and J by 4 bases, and the space between the germline ends is 18 bases. The germline V gene yields SGHRS for CDR1 and YFSETQ for CDR2. Sequencing was carried out using PBMCs or T cells enriched from blood (not recorded which). The V and J genes are TRBV5-1 and TRBJ2-7; a tentative D call is TRBD2 (5 bases match). The source of this sequence is a woman between 35 and 50 years old who had recovered from COVID-19. The nucleotides read TGCGCCAGCAGCCCCTTCGGGATCGGGGATTACGAGCAGTACTTC. It is translated as CASSPFGIGDYEQYF.